What follows are 9 T cell receptor beta chains derived from one specimen sequenced in a study of T cell repertoires in cytomegalovirus infection. One entry per CDR3 protein, called by TCRdb with MiXCR from the reads. Of around 280,000 distinct CDR3 sequences listed, approximately 8.9% are singletons. The sequencing input was PBMCs. All receptors derive from a human donor in good health (CMV status not recorded). Some clones in this sample may be carry-over from other donors' samples.

The chain combines TRBV6-2 or TRBV6-3 with TRBJ1-5, with D tentatively TRBD1 (5 bases). The CDR3 has 10 residues. CDR1 and CDR2 from the germline V gene are MNHEY and SVGEGT. V shed 9 bases and J shed 9 bases, with 9 bases lying between them. In DNA form, the CDR3 reads TGTGCCAGTGGGGGATCGCCCCAGCATTTT. Translating it yields CASGGSPQHF.

This clonotype was detected many times. The rearrangement joins TRBV20-1 to TRBJ2-7; 7 bases match TRBD1. With 6 bases clipped from V and 2 bases from J, the junction kept 4 bases outside the gene matches. Looked up from germline, CDR1 is DFQATT and CDR2 is SNEGSKA (reference sequence). This CDR3 is 12 amino acids long. CDR3 sequence: CSANRGPYEQYV. In DNA form, the CDR3 reads TGCAGTGCCAACAGGGGCCCCTACGAGCAGTACGTC.

Many counts were recorded for this clonotype. The chain has TRBV11-2 and TRBJ1-1, with 8 positions matching TRBD1. The germline gives CDR1 SGHAT, CDR2 FQNNGV. CDR3 length: 19 residues. Trimming removed 0 bases from V and 3 bases from J; junction bases left unmatched: 15. Written as DNA, the CDR3 is TGTGCCAGCAGCTTAGATTTTTGGCAGGGGGCCCTTGTCGACACTGAAGCTTTCTTT. Translating gives CASSLDFWQGALVDTEAFF.

This clonotype came up many times. V usage is TRBV7-9 and J usage is TRBJ1-4; 9 positions match TRBD1. CDR3 length equals 13 residues. The J segment lost 7 bases and the V segment lost 9 bases, leaving 6 bases of the junction unmatched. Germline V lookup: CDR1 SEHNR, CDR2 FQNEAQ (reference sequence). CDR3 coding DNA: TGTGCCAGTAAAGGGACAGGGAGTGAAAAACTGTTTTTT. As protein: CASKGTGSEKLFF.

This clonotype has at least ten counts. The genes are TRBV7-2 and TRBJ2-1; TRBD1 is a possible D gene (6 bases). Germline V gene lookup returns CDR1 SGHTA and CDR2 FQGNSA. The V and J ends lost 3 bases and 4 bases respectively, with 16 bases between them. CDR3 length: 16 amino acids. CDR3 sequence: CASSFHRAFGYNEQFF. The CDR3 nucleotides read TGTGCCAGCAGCTTTCACAGGGCCTTCGGATACAATGAGCAGTTCTTC.

The rearrangement links TRBV12-3 or TRBV12-4 to TRBJ1-2; the D gene is possibly TRBD1 (5 bases). The CDR3 is made up of 13 amino acids. Trimming cost V 6 bases and J 1 base, with 9 bases left between them. The CDR3 nucleotides read TGTGCCAGCAGAATCGACAGTAACTATGGCTACACCTTC. Its translation is CASRIDSNYGYTF.

This clonotype was picked up many times. V is TRBV20-1 and J is TRBJ1-1; possibly TRBD1 for D (5 bases). V was cut by 3 bases and J by 8 bases, with 13 bases left in between. From germline, CDR1 is DFQATT and CDR2 SNEGSKA (reference sequence). The CDR3 totals 12 residues. CDR3 region: CSASLGAREAFF. CDR3 DNA sequence: TGCAGTGCTAGCTTAGGGGCGAGAGAAGCTTTCTTT.

This clonotype was observed many times. The gene calls are TRBV28 and TRBJ2-1, with D perhaps matching TRBD2 (5 bases). In germline, CDR1 is MDHEN, CDR2 SYDVKM. The CDR3 totals 15 residues. Between the trimmed V and J ends, which lost 3 bases and 6 bases, there was a span of 15 bases. As DNA, the CDR3 is TGTGCCAGCAGTTTTACTAGGACTCCTGGCAATGAGCAGTTCTTC. Protein product: CASSFTRTPGNEQFF.

This clonotype came up many times. Sequence at one end of the junction differs from germline and may be a read error. The gene calls are TRBV7-7 and TRBJ2-2; TRBD1 matches 8 bases. Germline loops: CDR1 SSHAT, CDR2 FNYEAQ (reference sequence). CDR3 size: 13 residues. CDR3: CASSSQGAGELFF. The CDR3 nucleotides read TGTGCTAGCAGCTCACAGGGGGCCGGGGAGCTGTTTTTT.